This TCR beta chain appears in the sequencing data of a study of regulatory T cells in long-lasting Graves disease. Turning to the study itself: Antithyroid drug exposure in newly diagnosed Graves' patients had lasted under 3 months.

iRepertoire HTBI primers and Arm-PCR of CDR3 regions built TCR beta libraries. TCRdb redid the calling of the multiplex PCR reads with MiXCR, one entry per CDR3 protein. The sample records some 250,000 distinct CDR3 sequences, about 17% being singletons. This sample's time point: newly diagnosed GD, antithyroid drugs for less than 3 months. Construction of the TCR library relied on RNA isolated from PBMCs. Trimming took off 5 bases at V and 2 bases at J, with 15 bases between the two ends. Germline CDR1 reads DFQATT; CDR2 reads SNEGSKA (reference sequence). CDR3 length equals 14 residues. The study's findings and limits: Public clonotype sharing was higher in persistent than newly diagnosed patients. TCR diversity was lower in persistent Graves' patients (versus newly diagnosed ones). With a small sample size, accuracy may have been reduced.

This clonotype was observed at least ten times. The antigen remains undetermined. The chain combines TRBV20-1 with TRBJ1-1; D ambiguous. The TCR sequence derives from a female donor with Graves disease. The sequences come from peripheral blood mononuclear cells (PBMCs), collected at new diagnosis, from a patient treated with antithyroid drugs. The CDR3 sequence: CSARRGQLNTEAFF. In DNA, the CDR3 is TGCAGTGCTCGTCGAGGGCAGCTTAACACTGAAGCTTTCTTT.